In this sample, the clone carrying this T cell receptor (beta chain) turned up a few times. V lost 4 bases and J 6 bases, leaving 12 bases between the germline ends. The germline CDR1 and CDR2 sequences are MGHDK and SYGVNS. This CDR3 has 13 residues. PBMCs were stained for CD3, CD4 and CD8, and CD4+ and CD8+ T cells were sorted. This sample was included in a study of CD8+ T cells in alopecia areata. Reverse transcribed after extraction, RNA yielded cDNA as the sequencing template. TCRdb's table, derived via immunoSEQ multiplex PCR, lists solely in-frame clones and lacks some. This sample has about 150,000 clones, with about 50% found just once.

This chain connects TRBV25-1 to TRBJ1-1; TRBD1 might be the D (5 bases). Here the sequenced sample was CD8+ T cells sorted from blood, taken at week 0. The source of this sequence is a human donor with alopecia areata. The CDR3 DNA follows: TGTGCCAGCAGTGTGAGGGGTTGGGCTGAAGCTTTCTTT. Its translation is CASSVRGWAEAFF.